The present T cell receptor gamma chain was sequenced within a study of γδ T cells in repeated Plasmodium falciparum infection. Across the whole study: Malian samples came from no-transmission periods or across acute febrile malaria episodes.

Both TRG and TRD chains were sequenced from each sorted sample. TCRdb re-called the multiplex PCR reads via CATT. The sample carries more than 20,000 gamma-chain clones, less than 3.5% recorded once. The CDR3 is 13 residues long. V was pared by 0 bases and J by 8 bases, with 7 bases of the junction left unmatched. Germline-derived CDR1 and CDR2 are EGSNGY and YDSYNSKV. Bulk repertoires came from Vgamma9/Vdelta2+ or Vdelta2-negative gammadelta T cells flow-sorted from PBMC. There are a few counts of this clone. TCRdb pairs this DNA with a much larger clone's protein that differs at residue 9, likely a read error; the protein shown was translated from the DNA.

This chain uses TRGV2 with TRGJ1 or TRGJ2. Sequenced sample: gamma-delta T cells from blood. The receptor was isolated from a pool of human donors (malaria-infected and uninfected, not separated). CDR3 protein: CATWDGVYDKKLF. The CDR3 DNA sequence: TGTGCCACCTGGGACGGGGTATATGATAAGAAACTCTTT.